Below, one TCR beta chain is given with its context. This specimen belongs to a study of blood T cell repertoires in COVID-19. V was pared by 6 bases and J by 7 bases, with 11 bases of the junction left unmatched. CDR3 length: 15 residues. Per germline, CDR1 MNHEY and CDR2 SVGAGI. Using immunoSEQ multiplex PCR, the repertoire was profiled, and TCRdb retains in-frame clones only, with some absent. The sample yields about 120,000 clones, more than 60% seen once. The TCR comes from a man between 65 and 85 years old with acute or convalescent COVID-19. Sample: peripheral blood. The chain employs TRBV6-5 and TRBJ2-1; 8 nucleotides align to TRBD2. CDR3 sequence: CASSREGGRGNEQFF. Here the CDR3 DNA reads TGTGCCAGCAGCCGGGAGGGGGGGCGCGGAAATGAGCAGTTCTTC.